This T cell receptor (beta chain) derives from a study of tumor and adjacent non-tumor tissue in lung cancer. About the research overall: The patients, approximately 9 men and a handful of women, were roughly 30 to 76 with stage I to III disease. Findings of the study overall: Patients with more diverse tumor TCRs had worse survival.

This clonotype was seen at least ten times. Its specificity is not known. Three rounds of nested PCR, following a modified ARM-PCR protocol, produced the TCRbeta library. TCRdb re-called the multiplex PCR reads with MiXCR, one entry per CDR3 protein. Of about 75,000 distinct CDR3 sequences detected, 55% to 70% appear once; the ten largest clones hold about a quarter. No cell sorting was done before RNA was extracted from the tissue. This non-tumor lung sample came from over 3 cm beyond the tumor edge. Germline V gives CDR1 LGHNA, CDR2 YSLEER. CDR3 size: 16 residues. The junction had 8 bases not matched to a gene; V was cut back by 2 bases and J by 8 bases.

The sequenced material came from distant non-tumor lung tissue. The source of this sequence is a woman between 50 and 59 years old with non-small cell lung cancer. The V gene is TRBV4-3, the J gene TRBJ2-1, with 11 nucleotides matching TRBD2. This CDR3 reads CASSQNLAGGWHEQFF. The DNA for the CDR3 is TGCGCCAGCAGCCAAAACCTAGCGGGAGGATGGCATGAGCAGTTCTTC.